This passage covers 8 T cell receptor beta chains from one sample sequenced in a study of blood T cell repertoires in COVID-19. The protocol was immunoSEQ multiplex PCR, while the TCRdb copy is restricted to in-frame clones and leaves out a portion. The sample consists of 200,000 to 250,000 clones, around 84% of them appearing once. The sequenced sample consisted of PBMCs or T cells enriched from blood (not recorded which). Source of these receptors: a woman between 40 and 50 years old who had recovered from COVID-19.

The V and J genes are TRBV11-2 and TRBJ1-5; 8 bases fit TRBD1. The germline gives CDR1 SGHAT, CDR2 FQNNGV. Germline trimming cut 0 bases from V and 6 bases from J; bases unmatched to any gene: 4. The CDR3 consists of 15 residues. The CDR3: CASSLDWTGTQPQHF. In DNA, the CDR3 is TGTGCCAGCAGCTTAGACTGGACAGGGACTCAGCCCCAGCATTTT.

This rearrangement joins TRBV28 to TRBJ2-5; TRBD2 matches at 14 bases. CDR1 is MDHEN, CDR2 SYDVKM, per germline. The CDR3 consists of 15 residues. The CDR3 sequence is CAFGGLAGVRETQYF. In DNA form, the CDR3 reads TGTGCTTTTGGGGGACTAGCGGGAGTGCGGGAGACCCAGTACTTC.

As to this clone: Other nucleotide sequences from this sample produce the same CDR3. This chain joins TRBV7-2 and TRBJ2-3; a weak D match, TRBD1 (5 bases). CDR1 is SGHTA, CDR2 FQGNSA, per germline. This CDR3 spans 14 amino acids. Trimming removed 3 bases from V and 0 bases from J, with 7 bases in between. CDR3 sequence reads: CASSFQGSTDTQYF. CDR3 DNA: TGTGCCAGCAGCTTCCAGGGTAGCACAGATACGCAGTATTTT.

The V and J genes are TRBV4-1 and TRBJ2-7, with 7 bases aligning to TRBD2. The CDR3 spans 16 residues. Per germline, CDR1 MGHRA and CDR2 YSYEKL. V lost 0 bases and J lost 3; bases outside the gene matches: 8. CDR3 loop: CASSQDRGGLGYEQYV. The CDR3 bases are TGCGCCAGCAGCCAAGATCGCGGGGGATTGGGCTACGAGCAGTACGTC.

The chain is built from TRBV7-2 and TRBJ2-1; 9 positions agree with TRBD2. This CDR3 has 15 residues. In germline, CDR1 is SGHTA, CDR2 FQGNSA. The V gene end was trimmed by 5 bases and the J gene end by 9 bases; junction bases not matched to a gene: 11. CDR3 nucleotides: TGTGCCAGCAGCGGTCGCGGGAGGGCGATCGCTGAGCAGTTCTTC. It specifies CASSGRGRAIAEQFF.

The chain is built from TRBV6-5 and TRBJ1-3; D gene uncertain. Trimming removed 6 bases at V and 1 base at J, with 13 bases between. The CDR3 is 15 amino acids. CDR1 MNHEY and CDR2 SVGAGI come from the germline V gene. The CDR3 loop is CASSPDGLSGNTIYF. DNA for the CDR3: TGTGCCAGCAGCCCCGACGGGTTATCTGGAAACACCATATATTTT.

The rearrangement links TRBV27 to TRBJ1-1, with 10 bases identical to TRBD1. The CDR3 length is 16 residues. Per the germline V gene, CDR1 is MNHEY and CDR2 is SMNVEV (reference sequence). Trimming removed 7 bases from V and 1 base from J; junction bases left unmatched: 9. CDR3 protein: CASTPRGTGANTEAFF. The DNA of the CDR3 is TGTGCCAGCACTCCTAGGGGGACAGGGGCGAACACTGAAGCTTTCTTT.

The rearrangement joins TRBV4-3 to TRBJ2-1; D might be TRBD2 (8 bases). The CDR3 is 18 amino acids. The ends were cut back, 9 bases at V and 4 bases at J, with 28 bases in the middle. In germline, CDR1 is LGHNA, CDR2 YSLEER. The CDR3 coding sequence is TGCGCCAGGCGACAGGGACTAGGGTGTTTTTTTAAGTACAATGAGCAGTTCTTC. This encodes CARRQGLGCFFKYNEQFF.